The next 24 T cell receptor beta chains were all read from a single sample in a study of cytomegalovirus exposure and HLA in healthy donors. Measured with immunoSEQ multiplex PCR; TCRdb has only the in-frame clones, and not every one. Here the sample spans about 73,000 clones, approximately 96% being singletons. The sequenced material came from PBMCs. Receptor source: a man in his late teens or twenties in good health and CMV-seronegative.

J is TRBJ1-1 and V is TRBV14; the D gene is possibly TRBD1 (6 bases). CDR1 SGHDN and CDR2 FVKESK come from the germline V gene. This CDR3 spans 15 amino acids. The V end lost 6 bases, the J end lost 1 base, and 15 bases lay between the germline ends. The CDR3 DNA follows: TGTGCCAGCAGTCACTTCGGACAGCCGAACACTGAAGCTTTCTTT. Amino acid sequence: CASSHFGQPNTEAFF.

The chain joins TRBV7-6 to TRBJ1-1, with D perhaps TRBD1 (5 bases). V lost 3 bases and J 5 bases, leaving 25 bases between the germline ends. The germline V gene has CDR1 SGHVS and CDR2 FNYEAQ. The CDR3 extends over 18 amino acids. In DNA, the CDR3 is TGTGCCAGCAGCTTGAGGGTCCCGGGGGATGTTCCCTGGACTGAAGCTTTCTTT. Encoded protein: CASSLRVPGDVPWTEAFF.

The chain links TRBV10-3 to TRBJ2-3; the match to TRBD1 covers 7 bases. The V gene's germline CDR1 is ENHRY and CDR2 SYGVKD. The CDR3 is made up of 12 amino acids. The V gene end was trimmed by 10 bases and the J gene end by 1 base; junction bases not matched to a gene: 2. The CDR3 nucleotides are TGTGCCACGCAGGGGGGCACAGATACGCAGTATTTT. Its protein is CATQGGTDTQYF.

This chain uses TRBV19 with TRBJ2-2; D perhaps matches TRBD2 (5 bases). Trimming cost V 10 bases and J 7 bases, with 19 bases left between them. This CDR3 spans 14 amino acids. From germline, CDR1 is LNHDA and CDR2 SQIVND (reference sequence). CDR3 sequence (DNA): TGTGCCACCAAGAGACTAAAGTCGGGCGGGGAGCTGTTTTTT. Protein product: CATKRLKSGGELFF.

The chain combines TRBV6-5 with TRBJ1-6, with 11 nucleotides matching TRBD1. After removal of 7 bases from V and 10 bases from J, the junction contained 3 bases not matched to a gene. Germline V lookup: CDR1 MNHEY, CDR2 SVGAGI. This CDR3 is built from 13 residues. This chain's CDR3 is CASTGQGASPLHF. The DNA for the CDR3 is TGTGCCAGCACAGGACAGGGGGCATCACCCCTCCACTTT.

This chain connects TRBV9 to TRBJ1-2; weak D call: TRBD1 (5 bases). CDR1 is SGDLS and CDR2 is YYNGEE in the germline V gene. The CDR3 consists of 10 residues. V was cut by 7 bases and J by 8 bases, with 9 bases left in between. DNA of the CDR3: TGTGCCAGCGAGGGGAGGGGCTACACCTTC. As protein: CASEGRGYTF.

The chain combines TRBV29-1 with TRBJ1-1; 9 bases are a match to TRBD1. CDR1 is SQVTM and CDR2 is ANQGSEA in the germline V gene. Germline trimming cut 7 bases from V and 2 bases from J; bases unmatched to any gene: 2. There are 12 residues in the CDR3. The CDR3 reads CSETGGNTEAFF. The CDR3 DNA follows: TGCAGCGAAACAGGGGGCAACACTGAAGCTTTCTTT.

V usage is TRBV28 and J usage is TRBJ2-7; 9 bases are shared with TRBD1. CDR1 and CDR2 from the germline V gene are MDHEN and SYDVKM. CDR3 length equals 14 residues. V dropped 6 bases and J dropped 1; count of bases not matched to a gene: 4. The CDR3 DNA is TGTGCCAGCAGGGCGACAGGGGGATCCTACGAGCAGTACTTC. This sequence encodes CASRATGGSYEQYF.

This chain uses TRBV27 with TRBJ2-5; perhaps TRBD2 as D (5 bases). Germline values: CDR1 MNHEY, CDR2 SMNVEV (reference sequence). Trimming left V 4 bases short and J 5 bases short, with 20 bases between. The CDR3 is made up of 16 amino acids. Written as DNA, the CDR3 is TGTGCCAGCAGTTCAGACGAAAGCGGATCCGCGGAGACCCAGTACTTC. Protein sequence: CASSSDESGSAETQYF.

The table lists this clone with a count of one. This rearrangement joins TRBV5-6 to TRBJ1-2; D call uncertain. The CDR3 extends over 15 amino acids. Germline CDR1 reads SGHDT; CDR2 reads YYEEEE. Trimming removed 0 bases at V and 2 bases at J, with 11 bases between. The chain's CDR3 is CASSLGAGGNYGYTF. As DNA, the CDR3 is TGTGCCAGCAGCTTGGGGGCTGGCGGGAACTATGGCTACACCTTC.

This chain uses TRBV4-2 with TRBJ1-2; TRBD1 matches at 7 bases. Trimming at V came to 0 bases and at J to 4 bases, leaving 8 bases not matched to a gene. This CDR3 contains 16 residues. The V gene's germline CDR1 is LGHNA and CDR2 YNFKEQ. CDR3 region: CASSQDEWDSSYGYTF. Written as DNA, the CDR3 is TGTGCCAGCAGCCAAGATGAGTGGGACAGTTCCTATGGCTACACCTTC.

This sequence joins TRBV27 and TRBJ1-5, with D uncertain. Germline CDR1 is MNHEY and CDR2 is SMNVEV (reference sequence). This CDR3 contains 13 residues. Trimming shortened V by 5 bases and J by 9 bases, and 14 bases separated the two germline ends. The CDR3 region is CASSAEVQWPQHF. CDR3 DNA: TGTGCCAGCAGTGCCGAGGTGCAGTGGCCCCAGCATTTT.

The count of this clone is one. The chain links TRBV7-2 to TRBJ2-7; the D gene is possibly TRBD2 (5 bases). This CDR3 region has 17 residues. Germline V gene sequence: CDR1 SGHTA, CDR2 FQGNSA. Deletions cut 4 bases from V and 4 bases from J, with 23 bases between. The CDR3 DNA follows: TGTGCCAGCAGCTCACCCCAACATGGCGGGCTAAAATACGAGCAGTACTTC. It translates to CASSSPQHGGLKYEQYF.

V gene TRBV29-1 combines with J gene TRBJ2-5; 7 positions agree with TRBD1. The CDR3 loop spans 12 amino acids. The trim removed 6 bases at V and 4 bases at J, leaving 5 bases unmatched. CDR1 SQVTM and CDR2 ANQGSEA come from the germline V gene. The CDR3 reads CSVNRGAETQYF. The DNA for the CDR3 is TGCAGCGTGAACAGGGGCGCAGAGACCCAGTACTTC.

The rearrangement joins TRBV9 to TRBJ1-5; TRBD1 is a possible D gene (6 bases). V gave up 7 bases and J gave up 6 bases, with 14 bases separating them. The V gene's germline CDR1 is SGDLS and CDR2 YYNGEE. The CDR3 spans 13 residues. The CDR3 nucleotides read TGTGCCAGCCCAGGGGCGGGTCGTCAGCCCCAGCATTTT. Protein: CASPGAGRQPQHF.

The chain uses TRBV5-1 and TRBJ2-7, with TRBD1 matching over 9 bases. The junction had 6 bases not matched to a gene; V was cut back by 6 bases and J by 2 bases. The CDR3 length is 14 residues. Germline V gene sequence: CDR1 SGHRS, CDR2 YFSETQ. This CDR3 is CASKLGQGPYEQYF. The CDR3 DNA reads as TGCGCCAGCAAACTGGGACAGGGCCCCTACGAGCAGTACTTC.

The chain uses TRBV7-9 and TRBJ2-7; perhaps TRBD1 as D (6 bases). Germline CDR1 reads SEHNR; CDR2 reads FQNEAQ (reference sequence). Trimming took 4 bases from V and 2 from J, leaving 9 bases between them. The length of the CDR3 is 13 residues. The CDR3 coding sequence is TGTGCCAGCAGCTCGGACAGCCCCTACGAGCAGTACTTC. Its protein is CASSSDSPYEQYF.

This chain uses TRBV6-5 with TRBJ2-7; no reliable D call. The V gene lost 6 bases and the J gene lost 4 bases, with 13 bases spanning the gap. From germline, CDR1 is MNHEY and CDR2 SVGAGI. The CDR3 covers 13 residues. For the CDR3, the DNA is TGTGCCAGCAGGTCCACCTCGAGTTACGAGCAGTACTTC. Amino acid sequence: CASRSTSSYEQYF.

The rearrangement links TRBV7-2 to TRBJ1-3; D unclear. Deletions cut 4 bases from V and 6 bases from J, with 4 bases between. Germline V lookup: CDR1 SGHTA, CDR2 FQGNSA. The CDR3 spans 11 residues. CDR3 DNA sequence: TGTGCCAGCAGCTACATAAACACCATATATTTT. As protein: CASSYINTIYF.

The chain employs TRBV15 and TRBJ2-1; 7 bases line up with TRBD1. CDR3 length equals 14 residues. CDR1 is LNHNV, CDR2 YYDKDF, per germline (reference sequence). Trimming at V came to 9 bases and at J to 7 bases, leaving 12 bases not matched to a gene. This chain's CDR3 is CATADPYRGNEQFF. The DNA of the CDR3 is TGTGCCACTGCCGACCCCTACAGGGGAAATGAGCAGTTCTTC.

This rearrangement joins TRBV25-1 to TRBJ1-4; possibly TRBD1 for D (5 bases). This CDR3 contains 15 residues. V was clipped by 3 bases and J by 7 bases, with 15 bases between them. Per germline, CDR1 MGHDK and CDR2 SYGVNS. CDR3 amino acids: CASSEGLKRSEKLFF. CDR3 DNA sequence: TGTGCCAGCAGTGAGGGACTGAAGCGAAGTGAAAAACTGTTTTTT.

The V call is TRBV13, the J call TRBJ2-7; tentatively, D is TRBD1 (7 bases). CDR1 PRHDT and CDR2 FYEKMQ come from the germline V gene (reference sequence). The CDR3 runs to 13 residues. Trimming pared 0 bases from V and 9 bases from J, leaving 12 bases between. CDR3 in amino acids: CASSLGEGATQYF. CDR3 nucleotide sequence: TGTGCCAGCAGCTTAGGGGAGGGGGCGACGCAGTACTTC.

The chain combines TRBV11-2 with TRBJ2-2; D is ambiguous. This CDR3 region has 17 residues. Trimming pared 1 base from V and 4 bases from J, leaving 16 bases between. Germline lookup yields CDR1 SGHAT and CDR2 FQNNGV. This chain's CDR3 is CASSLVSGFRTTGELFF. CDR3 DNA: TGTGCCAGCAGCTTAGTATCAGGTTTCAGAACCACCGGGGAGCTGTTTTTT.

This chain joins TRBV7-2 and TRBJ1-2; possible D gene TRBD1, 6 bases. CDR1 and CDR2 from the germline V gene are SGHTA and FQGNSA. V lost 4 bases and J lost 2, with 14 bases in between. This CDR3 has 15 amino acids. CDR3 coding DNA: TGTGCCAGCAGCTCCCCCCGGGACAACAACTATGGCTACACCTTC. Its protein product is CASSSPRDNNYGYTF.